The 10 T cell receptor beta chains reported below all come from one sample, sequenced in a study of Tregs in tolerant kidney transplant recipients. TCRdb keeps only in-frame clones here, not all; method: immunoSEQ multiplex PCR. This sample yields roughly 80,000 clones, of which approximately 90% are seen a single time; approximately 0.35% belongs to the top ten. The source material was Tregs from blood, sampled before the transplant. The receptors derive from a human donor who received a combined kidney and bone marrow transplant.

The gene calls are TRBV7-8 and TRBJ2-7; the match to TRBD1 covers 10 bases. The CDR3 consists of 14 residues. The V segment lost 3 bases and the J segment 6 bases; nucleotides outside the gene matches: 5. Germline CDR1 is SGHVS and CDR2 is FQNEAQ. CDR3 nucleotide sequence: TGTGCCAGCAGCTTTGACAGGGGGCGCAGCGAGCAGTACTTC. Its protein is CASSFDRGRSEQYF.

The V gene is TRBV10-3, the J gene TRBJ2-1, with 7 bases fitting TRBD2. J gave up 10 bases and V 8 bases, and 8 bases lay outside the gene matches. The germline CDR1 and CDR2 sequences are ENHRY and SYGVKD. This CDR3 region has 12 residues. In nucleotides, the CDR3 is TGTGCCATCGGCGGGGAGGGTGGGGAGCAGTTCTTC. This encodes CAIGGEGGEQFF.

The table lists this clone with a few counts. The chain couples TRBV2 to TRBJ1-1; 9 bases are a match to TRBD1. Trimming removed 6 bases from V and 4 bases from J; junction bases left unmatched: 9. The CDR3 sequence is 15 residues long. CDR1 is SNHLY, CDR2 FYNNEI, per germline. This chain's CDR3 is CASRGTGRWTTEAFF. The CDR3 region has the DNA TGTGCCAGCAGGGGGACAGGGAGGTGGACCACTGAAGCTTTCTTT.

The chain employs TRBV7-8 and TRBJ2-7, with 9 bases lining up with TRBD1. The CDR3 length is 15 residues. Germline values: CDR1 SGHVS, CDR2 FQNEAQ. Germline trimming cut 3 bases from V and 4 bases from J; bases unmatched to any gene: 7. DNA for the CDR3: TGTGCCAGCAGCTTCACCCGGGACAGGGAATACGAGCAGTACTTC. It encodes CASSFTRDREYEQYF.

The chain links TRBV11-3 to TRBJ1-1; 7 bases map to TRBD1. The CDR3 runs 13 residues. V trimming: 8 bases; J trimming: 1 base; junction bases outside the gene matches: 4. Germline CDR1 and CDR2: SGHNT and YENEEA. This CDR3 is CASGDSGNTEAFF. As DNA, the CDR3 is TGTGCCAGCGGGGACAGTGGGAACACTGAAGCTTTCTTT.

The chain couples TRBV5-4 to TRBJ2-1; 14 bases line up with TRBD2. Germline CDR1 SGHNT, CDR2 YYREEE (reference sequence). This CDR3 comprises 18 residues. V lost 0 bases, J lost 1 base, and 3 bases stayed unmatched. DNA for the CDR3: TGTGCCAGCAGCTTGGGACTAGCGGGAGGGCGGTCCTACAATGAGCAGTTCTTC. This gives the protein CASSLGLAGGRSYNEQFF.

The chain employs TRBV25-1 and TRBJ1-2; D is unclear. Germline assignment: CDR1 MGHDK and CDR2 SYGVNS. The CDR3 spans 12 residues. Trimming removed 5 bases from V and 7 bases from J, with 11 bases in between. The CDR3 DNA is TGTGCCAGCAGTCACCAGAGAGGTGGCTACACCTTC. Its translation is CASSHQRGGYTF.

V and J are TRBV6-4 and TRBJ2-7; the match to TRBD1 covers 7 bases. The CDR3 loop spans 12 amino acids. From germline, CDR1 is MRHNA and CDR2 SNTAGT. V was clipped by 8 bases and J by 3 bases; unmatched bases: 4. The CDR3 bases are TGTGCCAGCTTCAGACAGGGCTACGAGCAGTACTTC. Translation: CASFRQGYEQYF.

The CDR3 reads CASSPYGYGGELFF. As DNA, the CDR3 is TGTGCCAGCAGTCCGTACGGGTACGGCGGGGAGCTGTTTTTT. The rearrangement joins TRBV27 to TRBJ2-2, with D uncertain. V lost 5 bases, J lost 7 bases, and 14 bases lay in between. The V gene's germline CDR1 is MNHEY and CDR2 SMNVEV (reference sequence). The CDR3 runs to 14 residues.

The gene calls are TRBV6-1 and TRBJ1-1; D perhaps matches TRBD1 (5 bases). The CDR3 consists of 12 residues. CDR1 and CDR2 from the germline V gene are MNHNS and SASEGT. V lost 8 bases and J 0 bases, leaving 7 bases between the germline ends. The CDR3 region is CASGTLNTEAFF. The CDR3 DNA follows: TGTGCCAGCGGGACCCTGAACACTGAAGCTTTCTTT.